This T cell receptor beta chain was sequenced during a study of blood T cell repertoires in COVID-19. The germline V gene has CDR1 SGHAT and CDR2 FQNNGV. V shed 6 bases and J 5 bases; nucleotides not matched to a gene: 17. This CDR3 region has 17 residues. Only in-frame clones appear in the TCRdb table, and some are missing; sequencing was by immunoSEQ multiplex PCR. This sample has about 230,000 clones, with 83% found just once. The rearrangement links TRBV11-2 to TRBJ2-3; 7 bases match TRBD2. The sequencing sample was made of peripheral blood. The receptor was derived from a man between 35 and 55 years old with active or convalescent COVID-19. CDR3 sequence reads: CASRVVGGRVSGDTQYF. CDR3 nucleotides: TGTGCCAGCAGAGTTGTTGGCGGGAGAGTTTCGGGAGATACGCAGTATTTT.